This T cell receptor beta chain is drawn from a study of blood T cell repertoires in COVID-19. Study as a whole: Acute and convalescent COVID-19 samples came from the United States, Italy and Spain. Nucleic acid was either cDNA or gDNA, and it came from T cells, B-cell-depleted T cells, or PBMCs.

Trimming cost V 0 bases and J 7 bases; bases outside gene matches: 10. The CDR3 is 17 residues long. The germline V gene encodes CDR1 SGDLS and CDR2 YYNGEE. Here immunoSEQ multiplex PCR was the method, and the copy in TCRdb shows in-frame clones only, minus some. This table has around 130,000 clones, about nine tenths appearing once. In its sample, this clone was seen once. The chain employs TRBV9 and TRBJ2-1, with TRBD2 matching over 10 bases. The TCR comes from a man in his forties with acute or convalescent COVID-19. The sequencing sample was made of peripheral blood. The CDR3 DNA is TGTGCCAGCAGCGTAGCCGTAAGGAGCGGGGGGGCGAATGAGCAGTTCTTC. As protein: CASSVAVRSGGANEQFF.